A single sample gave rise to the 6 T cell receptor beta chains below, sequenced in a study of control samples from healthy donors and cancer patients. The assay was immunoSEQ multiplex PCR, and TCRdb's table has in-frame clones only and misses some. The sample yields 150,000 to 200,000 clones, around 91% seen once. The sample was blood. These receptors were collected from a woman aged 45 to 65 in good health.

V and J are TRBV16 and TRBJ2-7; D is possibly TRBD1 (5 bases). The germline CDR1 and CDR2 sequences are KGHSY and FQNENV. Trimming left V 8 bases short and J 7 bases short, with 18 bases between. The CDR3 contains 13 residues. In nucleotides, the CDR3 is TGTGCCAGCGGAAGGACATCCAGCCTGGAGCAGTACTTC. It encodes CASGRTSSLEQYF.

The table lists this clone with a few counts. V and J are TRBV7-9 and TRBJ2-7, with TRBD1 as a possible D gene (6 bases). The CDR3 is 17 residues long. Between the trimmed V and J ends, which lost 5 bases and 2 bases, there was a span of 22 bases. Germline V gene data show CDR1 as SEHNR and CDR2 as FQNEAQ (reference sequence). CDR3 DNA: TGTGCCAGCAGCCCGAGATCGACAGGACCTTATGCCTACGAGCAGTACTTC. As protein: CASSPRSTGPYAYEQYF.

The V call is TRBV6-1, the J call TRBJ2-5, with 8 nucleotides matching TRBD2. V was clipped by 2 bases and J by 2 bases; unmatched bases: 10. CDR3 length: 17 residues. CDR1 and CDR2 (germline): MNHNS, SASEGT. The CDR3 nucleotides are TGTGCCAGCAGTGAATCTCGGGGGGGCATAGGACAAGAGACCCAGTACTTC. Amino acid sequence: CASSESRGGIGQETQYF.

CDR3 nucleotide sequence: TGTGCCTGGACTCGTTGGGCCCAGGGCACTGAAGCTTTCTTT. This codes for CAWTRWAQGTEAFF. The rearrangement links TRBV30 to TRBJ1-1; D may be TRBD1 (5 bases). The CDR3 totals 14 residues. Per germline, CDR1 GTSNPN and CDR2 SVGIG (reference sequence). The ends were cut back, 4 bases at V and 4 bases at J, with 16 bases in the middle.

The chain has TRBV28 and TRBJ1-2; D ambiguous. The CDR3 extends over 14 amino acids. The germline V and J ends were trimmed by 3 bases and 2 bases, with 10 bases remaining between them. Germline lookup yields CDR1 MDHEN and CDR2 SYDVKM. The CDR3 spells CASSFHPTNYGYTF. As DNA, the CDR3 is TGTGCCAGCAGTTTTCACCCCACAAACTATGGCTACACCTTC.

This clone was counted many times. The chain recombines TRBV12-3 or TRBV12-4 with TRBJ1-4; D is uncertain. The CDR3 is 12 amino acids. V was shortened by 5 bases and J by 4 bases, with 5 bases between the two germline ends. The chain's CDR3 is CASSPYNEKLFF. Written as DNA, the CDR3 is TGTGCCAGCAGTCCGTATAATGAAAAACTGTTTTTT.